The source of this TCR beta chain is a study of shared clonotypes between healthy human individuals. Study background: The study enrolled a couple of women and a few men aged 18 to 49. Study results and caveats: Incompleteness in sorted-subset sequencing, despite large depth, was shown by rarefaction.

Every one of the donors was a Caucasian adult that lived in Nashville, Tennessee. CD8 memory comprised CD45RO+ plus CCR7-negative CD45RA+ TemRA cells. The length of the CDR3 is 14 residues. CDR1 is MDHEN and CDR2 is SYDVKM in the germline V gene. V was cut by 2 bases and J by 4 bases, with 12 bases left in between. Points on this clone: Its target is unknown.

Assay used: immunoSEQ multiplex PCR; TCRdb lists only in-frame clones, some missing. The sample holds fewer than 350,000 clones, 80% to 90% seen once. This sequence joins TRBV28 and TRBJ2-7; D is perhaps TRBD1 or TRBD2 (5 bases each). Material: memory CD8+ T cells sorted from blood. Specified subset: CD45RO+ cells pooled with CCR7-negative TemRA cells. The receptor comes from a man aged 18 to 29 in good health. The CDR3 DNA is TGTGCCAGCAGTTTAATAGGGACGAAGTACGAGCAGTACTTC. Translated: CASSLIGTKYEQYF.